This entry lists 3 T cell receptor beta chains sequenced from one sample in a study of T cell changes during pregnancy in multiple sclerosis. TCRdb's table, derived via immunoSEQ multiplex PCR, lists solely in-frame clones and lacks some. The repertoire holds some 97,000 clones, with over 80% as singletons. This specimen was peripheral blood, taken after pregnancy. These receptors were taken from a female donor with multiple sclerosis, enrolled in a pregnancy study.

The chain is built from TRBV5-4 and TRBJ2-7; the match to TRBD2 covers 7 bases. CDR3 size: 13 residues. Germline V CDR1 and CDR2: SGHNT, YYREEE (reference sequence). V was pared by 1 base and J by 4 bases, with 2 bases of the junction left unmatched. CDR3 loop: CASSLPGGYEQYF. CDR3 nucleotide sequence: TGTGCCAGCAGCTTGCCGGGGGGTTACGAGCAGTACTTC.

The chain combines TRBV9 with TRBJ2-3, with 9 bases identical to TRBD2. The germline CDR1 and CDR2 sequences are SGDLS and YYNGEE. The CDR3 is 14 amino acids. V shed 0 bases and J 8 bases; nucleotides not matched to a gene: 4. CDR3 sequence reads: CASSVEGLASTQYF. The CDR3 DNA reads TGTGCCAGCAGCGTAGAGGGACTAGCATCTACGCAGTATTTT.

This clone has only a few counts. V gene TRBV7-2 combines with J gene TRBJ1-5, with unresolved D. The germline gives CDR1 SGHTA, CDR2 FQGNSA. V dropped 3 bases and J dropped 0 bases, with 18 bases sitting between them. The CDR3 is 18 amino acids. The CDR3 is CASSFRPTRLNSNQPQHF. The DNA of the CDR3 is TGTGCCAGCAGCTTCCGTCCAACACGACTAAATAGCAATCAGCCCCAGCATTTT.